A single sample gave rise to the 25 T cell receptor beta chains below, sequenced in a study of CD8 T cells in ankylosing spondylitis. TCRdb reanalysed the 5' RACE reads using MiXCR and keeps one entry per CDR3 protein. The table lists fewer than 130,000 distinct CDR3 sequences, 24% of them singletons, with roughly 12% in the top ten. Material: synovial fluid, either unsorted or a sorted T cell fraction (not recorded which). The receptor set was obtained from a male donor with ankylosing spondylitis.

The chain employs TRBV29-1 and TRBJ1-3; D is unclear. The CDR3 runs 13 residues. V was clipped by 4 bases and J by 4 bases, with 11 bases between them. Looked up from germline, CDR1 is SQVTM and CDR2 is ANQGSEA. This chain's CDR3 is CSVAQVGGNTIYF. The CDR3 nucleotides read TGCAGCGTTGCCCAGGTCGGGGGAAACACCATATATTTT.

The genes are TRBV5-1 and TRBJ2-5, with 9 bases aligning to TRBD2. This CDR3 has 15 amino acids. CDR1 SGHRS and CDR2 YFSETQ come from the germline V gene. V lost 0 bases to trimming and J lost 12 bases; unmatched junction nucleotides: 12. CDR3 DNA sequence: TGCGCCAGCAGCTTGGCGGGATTAGCGGGAGAGATAAAGTACTTC. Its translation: CASSLAGLAGEIKYF.

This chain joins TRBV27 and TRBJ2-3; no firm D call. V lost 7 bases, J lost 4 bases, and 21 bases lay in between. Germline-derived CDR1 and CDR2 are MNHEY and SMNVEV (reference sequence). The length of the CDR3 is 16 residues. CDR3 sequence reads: CASTPKVTGQADTQYF. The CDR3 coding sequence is TGTGCCAGCACCCCGAAGGTGACCGGGCAGGCAGATACGCAGTATTTT.

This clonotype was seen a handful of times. CDR3 DNA: TGTGCCAGCAGCCCCATTGGGAGCTCCTACAATGAGCAGTTCTTC. This gives the protein CASSPIGSSYNEQFF. The V call is TRBV11-2, the J call TRBJ2-1, with TRBD2 as a possible D gene (5 bases). The V and J ends lost 5 bases and 0 bases respectively, with 11 bases between them. Germline V lookup: CDR1 SGHAT, CDR2 FQNNGV. The CDR3 totals 15 residues.

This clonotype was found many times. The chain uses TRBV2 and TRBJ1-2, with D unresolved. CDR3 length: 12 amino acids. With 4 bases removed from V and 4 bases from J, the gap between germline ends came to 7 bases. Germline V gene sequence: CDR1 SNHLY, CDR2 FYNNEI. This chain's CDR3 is CASSVDGYGYTF. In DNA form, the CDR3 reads TGTGCCAGCAGTGTAGACGGCTATGGCTACACCTTC.

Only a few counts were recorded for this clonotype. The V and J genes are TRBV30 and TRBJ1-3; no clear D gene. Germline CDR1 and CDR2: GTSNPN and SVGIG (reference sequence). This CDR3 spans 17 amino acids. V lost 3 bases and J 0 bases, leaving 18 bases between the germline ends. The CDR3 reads CAWRPPSTPRSGNTIYF. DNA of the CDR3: TGTGCCTGGAGGCCCCCCTCCACACCGCGCTCTGGAAACACCATATATTTT. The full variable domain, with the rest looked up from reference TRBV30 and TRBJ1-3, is SQTIHQWPATLVQPVGSPLSLECTVEGTSNPNLYWYRQAAGRGLQLLFYSVGIGQISSEVPQNLSASRPQDRQFILSSKKLLLSDSGFYLCAWRPPSTPRSGNTIYFGEGSWLTVV.

The CDR3 bases are TGTGCCAGCAGCTTAGGGGTAACTGAAGCTTTCTTT. Encoded protein: CASSLGVTEAFF. The chain couples TRBV5-4 to TRBJ1-1; D might be TRBD1 (5 bases). This CDR3 has 12 residues. The germline CDR1 and CDR2 sequences are SGHNT and YYREEE (reference sequence). The ends were cut back, 2 bases at V and 5 bases at J, with 7 bases in the middle.

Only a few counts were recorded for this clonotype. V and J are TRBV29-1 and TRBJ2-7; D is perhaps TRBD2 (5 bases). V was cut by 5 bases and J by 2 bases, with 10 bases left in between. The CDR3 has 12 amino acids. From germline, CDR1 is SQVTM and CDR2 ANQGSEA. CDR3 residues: CSVRTQTYEQYF. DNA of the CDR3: TGCAGCGTTCGGACTCAAACCTACGAGCAGTACTTC.

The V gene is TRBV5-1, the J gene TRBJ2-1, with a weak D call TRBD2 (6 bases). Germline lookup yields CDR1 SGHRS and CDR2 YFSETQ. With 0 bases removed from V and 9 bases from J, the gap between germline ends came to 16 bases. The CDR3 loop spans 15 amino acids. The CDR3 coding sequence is TGCGCCAGCAGCTTGGGAGTAGCGGCATGGCGTGAGCAGTTCTTC. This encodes CASSLGVAAWREQFF.

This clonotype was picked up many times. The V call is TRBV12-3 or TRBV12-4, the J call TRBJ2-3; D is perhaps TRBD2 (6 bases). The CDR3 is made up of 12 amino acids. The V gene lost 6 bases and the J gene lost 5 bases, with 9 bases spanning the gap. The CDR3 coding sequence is TGTGCCAGCAGAGAGGGAGGAGATACGCAGTATTTT. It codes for CASREGGDTQYF.

CDR3 in DNA: TGTGCCAGCAGCCAAGATCCAGCAGAGAGAGAGACCCAGTACTTC. Residues: CASSQDPAERETQYF. The rearrangement links TRBV3-1 to TRBJ2-5; D remains ambiguous. With 0 bases removed from V and 4 bases from J, the gap between germline ends came to 12 bases. This CDR3 has 15 amino acids. In germline, CDR1 is LGHDT, CDR2 YNNKEL (reference sequence).

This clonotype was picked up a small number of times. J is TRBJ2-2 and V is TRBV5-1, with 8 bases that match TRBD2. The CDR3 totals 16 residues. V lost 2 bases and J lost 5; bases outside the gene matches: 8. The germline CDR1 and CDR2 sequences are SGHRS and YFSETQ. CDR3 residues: CASSFGNGRVTGELFF. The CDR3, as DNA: TGCGCCAGCAGCTTCGGGAACGGGAGGGTTACCGGGGAGCTGTTTTTT.

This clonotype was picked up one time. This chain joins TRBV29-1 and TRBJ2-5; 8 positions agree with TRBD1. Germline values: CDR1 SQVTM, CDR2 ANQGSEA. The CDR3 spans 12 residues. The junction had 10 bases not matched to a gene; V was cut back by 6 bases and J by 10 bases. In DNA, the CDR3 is TGCAGCGTGCGGGACAGGCTTCTGAGCCAGTACTTC. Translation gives CSVRDRLLSQYF.

The CDR3, as DNA: TGCAGCGGTAGACTAGCCAATGAGCAGTTCTTC. It specifies CSGRLANEQFF. The chain combines TRBV29-1 with TRBJ2-1; 7 bases align to TRBD2. Losses at the gene ends were 7 bases for V and 6 bases for J; bases not matched to a gene: 3. The germline CDR1 and CDR2 sequences are SQVTM and ANQGSEA. The CDR3 runs 11 residues.

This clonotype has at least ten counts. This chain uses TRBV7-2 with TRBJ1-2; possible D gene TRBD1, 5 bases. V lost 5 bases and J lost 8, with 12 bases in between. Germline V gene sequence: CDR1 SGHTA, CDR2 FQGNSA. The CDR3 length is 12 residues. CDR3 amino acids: CASSPRDSGYTF. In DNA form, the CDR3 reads TGTGCCAGCAGCCCCCGAGACAGCGGCTACACCTTC.

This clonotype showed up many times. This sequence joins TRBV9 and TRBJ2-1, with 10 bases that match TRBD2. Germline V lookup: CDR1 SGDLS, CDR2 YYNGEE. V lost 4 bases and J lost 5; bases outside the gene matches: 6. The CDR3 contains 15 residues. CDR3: CASSPWTSGDNEQFF. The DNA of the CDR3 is TGTGCCAGCAGCCCCTGGACTAGCGGAGACAATGAGCAGTTCTTC. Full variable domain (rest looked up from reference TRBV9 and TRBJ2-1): DSGVTQTPKHLITATGQRVTLRCSPRSGDLSVYWYQQSLDQGLQFLIQYYNGEERAKGNILERFSAQQFPDLHSELNLSSLELGDSALYFCASSPWTSGDNEQFFGPGTRLTVL.

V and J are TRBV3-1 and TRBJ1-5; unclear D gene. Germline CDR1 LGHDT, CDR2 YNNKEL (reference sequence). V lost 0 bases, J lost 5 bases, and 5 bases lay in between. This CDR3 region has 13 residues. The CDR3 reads CASSQEGYQPQHF. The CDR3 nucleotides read TGTGCCAGCAGCCAAGAGGGTTATCAGCCCCAGCATTTT.

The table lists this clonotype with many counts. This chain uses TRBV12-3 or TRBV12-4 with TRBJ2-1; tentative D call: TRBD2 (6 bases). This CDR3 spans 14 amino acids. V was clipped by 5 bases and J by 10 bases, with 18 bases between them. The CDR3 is CASSTGTLRWEQFF. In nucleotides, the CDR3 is TGTGCCAGCAGTACCGGGACTTTGAGGTGGGAGCAGTTCTTC.

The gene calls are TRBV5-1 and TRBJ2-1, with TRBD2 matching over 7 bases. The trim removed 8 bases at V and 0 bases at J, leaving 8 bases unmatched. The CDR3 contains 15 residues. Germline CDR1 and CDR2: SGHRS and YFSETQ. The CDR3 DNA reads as TGCGCCAGTCACTTCGGGGGGAGCTCCTACAATGAGCAGTTCTTC. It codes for CASHFGGSSYNEQFF.

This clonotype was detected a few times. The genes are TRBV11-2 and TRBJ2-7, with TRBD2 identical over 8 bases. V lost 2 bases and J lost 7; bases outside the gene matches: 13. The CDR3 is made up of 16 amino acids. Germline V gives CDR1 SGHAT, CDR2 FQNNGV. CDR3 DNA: TGTGCCAGCAGCTTATCGGTCTCTAGCGGGCCCCGGGAGCAGTACTTC. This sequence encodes CASSLSVSSGPREQYF.

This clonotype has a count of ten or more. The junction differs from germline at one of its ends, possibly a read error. Here the CDR3 DNA reads TGCAGCGCTGAAGATACAGGGTCTCGCCCCGGGGAGCTGTTTTTT. Translated: CSAEDTGSRPGELFF. The chain couples TRBV29-1 to TRBJ2-2; a weak D match, TRBD1 (6 bases). CDR3 length: 15 residues. Germline CDR1 is SQVTM and CDR2 is ANQGSEA.

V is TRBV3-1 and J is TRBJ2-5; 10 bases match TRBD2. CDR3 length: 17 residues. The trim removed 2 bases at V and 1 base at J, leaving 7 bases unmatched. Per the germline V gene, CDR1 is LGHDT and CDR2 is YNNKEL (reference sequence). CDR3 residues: CASSQPSIAGGQETQYF. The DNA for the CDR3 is TGTGCCAGCAGCCAACCCTCGATAGCGGGAGGCCAAGAGACCCAGTACTTC.

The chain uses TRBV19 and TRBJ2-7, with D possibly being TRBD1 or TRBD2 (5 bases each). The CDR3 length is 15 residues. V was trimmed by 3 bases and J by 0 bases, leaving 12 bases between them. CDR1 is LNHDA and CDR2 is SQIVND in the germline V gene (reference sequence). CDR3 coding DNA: TGTGCCAGTAGTATTGGGGCCGGGACCTCCTACGAGCAGTACTTC. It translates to CASSIGAGTSYEQYF. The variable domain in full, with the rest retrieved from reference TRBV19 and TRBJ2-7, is DGGITQSPKYLFRKEGQNVTLSCEQNLNHDAMYWYRQDPGQGLRLIYYSQIVNDFQKGDIAEGYSVSREKKESFPLTVTSAQKNPTAFYLCASSIGAGTSYEQYFGPGTRLTVT.

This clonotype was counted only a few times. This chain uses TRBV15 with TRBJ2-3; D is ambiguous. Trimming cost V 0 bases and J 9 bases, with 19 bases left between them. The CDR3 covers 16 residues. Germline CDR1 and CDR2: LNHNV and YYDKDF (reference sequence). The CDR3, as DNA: TGTGCCACCAGCAGAGATCAGTTAACTCATCTAGGGACGCAGTATTTT. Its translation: CATSRDQLTHLGTQYF.

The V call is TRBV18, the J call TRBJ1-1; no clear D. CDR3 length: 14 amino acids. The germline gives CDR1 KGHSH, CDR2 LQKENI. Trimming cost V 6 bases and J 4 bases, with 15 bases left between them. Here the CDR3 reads CASSFNGVSTEAFF. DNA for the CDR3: TGTGCCAGCTCCTTTAACGGTGTAAGCACTGAAGCTTTCTTT.